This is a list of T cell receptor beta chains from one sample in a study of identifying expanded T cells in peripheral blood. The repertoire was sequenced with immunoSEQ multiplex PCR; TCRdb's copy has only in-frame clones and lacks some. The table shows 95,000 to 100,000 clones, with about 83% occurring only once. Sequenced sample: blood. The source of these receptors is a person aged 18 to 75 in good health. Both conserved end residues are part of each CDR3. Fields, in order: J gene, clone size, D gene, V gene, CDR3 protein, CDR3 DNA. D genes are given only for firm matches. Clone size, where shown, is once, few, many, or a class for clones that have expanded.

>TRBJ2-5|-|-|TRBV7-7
CASSIWGKETQYF
TGTGCCAGCAGTATCTGGGGAAAAGAGACCCAGTACTTC
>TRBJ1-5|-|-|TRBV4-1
CASSQVTAHQPQHF
TGCGCCAGCAGCCAAGTGACAGCCCATCAGCCCCAGCATTTT
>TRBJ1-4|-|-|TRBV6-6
CASTTAPDYEKLFF
TGTGCCAGCACCACAGCCCCCGATTATGAAAAACTGTTTTTT
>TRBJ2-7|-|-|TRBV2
CASSEDPYEQYF
TGTGCCAGCAGTGAGGACCCCTACGAGCAGTACTTC
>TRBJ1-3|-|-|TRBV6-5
CASSYSRAGTGNTIYF
TGTGCCAGCAGTTACTCACGGGCAGGGACTGGAAACACCATATATTTT
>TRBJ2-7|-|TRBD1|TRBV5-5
CASSSDRDRGDEQYF
TGTGCCAGCAGCTCCGACCGGGACAGGGGTGACGAGCAGTACTTC
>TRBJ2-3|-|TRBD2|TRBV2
CASSRTSGGVNTDTQYF
TGTGCCAGCAGTAGGACTAGCGGGGGGGTCAACACAGATACGCAGTATTTT
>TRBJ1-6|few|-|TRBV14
CASKRAANSPLHF
TGTGCCAGCAAGAGGGCTGCGAATTCACCCCTCCACTTT
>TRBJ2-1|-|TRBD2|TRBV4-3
CASSQVAGRGGYNEQFF
TGCGCCAGCAGCCAAGTGGCAGGGCGGGGGGGATACAATGAGCAGTTCTTC
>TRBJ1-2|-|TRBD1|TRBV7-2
CASSLDRGGYTF
TGTGCCAGCAGCTTAGACAGGGGGGGCTACACCTTC
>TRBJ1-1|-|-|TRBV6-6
CASSWGLGLNTEAFF
TGTGCCAGCAGTTGGGGCCTGGGTTTGAACACTGAAGCTTTCTTT
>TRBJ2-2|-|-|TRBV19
CASSSTAGELFF
TGTGCCAGTAGTTCAACAGCCGGGGAGCTGTTTTTT
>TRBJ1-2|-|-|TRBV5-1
CASSLVAETNYGYTF
TGCGCCAGCAGCTTGGTGGCCGAGACTAACTATGGCTACACCTTC
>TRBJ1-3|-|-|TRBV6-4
CASSDGDSRSSGNTIYF
TGTGCCAGCAGTGACGGAGACAGCAGGAGCTCTGGAAACACCATATATTTT
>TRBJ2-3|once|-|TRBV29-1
CSGGEENTDTQYF
TGCAGCGGAGGGGAGGAAAACACAGATACGCAGTATTTT
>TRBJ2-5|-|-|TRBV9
CASSARGTPQETQYF
TGTGCCAGCAGCGCACGCGGGACACCGCAAGAGACCCAGTACTTC
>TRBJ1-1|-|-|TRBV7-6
CASSSGGGRFGTEAFF
TGTGCCAGCAGTTCCGGTGGAGGGCGCTTTGGGACTGAAGCTTTCTTT
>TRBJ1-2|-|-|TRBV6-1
CASSDYGYTF
TGTGCCAGCAGTGACTATGGCTACACCTTC
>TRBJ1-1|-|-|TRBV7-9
CASSRGNTEAFF
TGTGCCAGCAGCCGGGGGAACACTGAAGCTTTCTTT
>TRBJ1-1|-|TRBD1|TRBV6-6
CASTLTGGSTEAFF
TGTGCCAGCACCCTGACAGGGGGATCCACTGAAGCTTTCTTT
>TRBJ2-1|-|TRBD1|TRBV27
CASSSPGQGRNEQFF
TGTGCCAGCAGTTCCCCGGGACAGGGGCGAAATGAGCAGTTCTTC
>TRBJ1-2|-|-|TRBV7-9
CASSSIGGYGYTF
TGTGCCAGCAGCTCCATCGGGGGCTATGGCTACACCTTC
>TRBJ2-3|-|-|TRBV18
CASSPPSPDTQYF
TGTGCCAGCTCACCACCGTCCCCAGATACGCAGTATTTT
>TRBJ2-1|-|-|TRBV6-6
CASSLDSFNEQFF
TGTGCCAGCAGCCTCGACAGCTTCAATGAGCAGTTCTTC
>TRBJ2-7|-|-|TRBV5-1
CASKLTIPGDEQYF
TGCGCCAGCAAACTGACAATCCCTGGCGACGAGCAGTACTTC
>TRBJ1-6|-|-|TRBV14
CASSPPGNSPLHF
TGTGCCAGCAGCCCCCCCGGAAATTCACCCCTCCACTTT
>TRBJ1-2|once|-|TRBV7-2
CASSLAVEGRTF
TGTGCCAGCAGCTTAGCGGTGGAGGGACGAACCTTC
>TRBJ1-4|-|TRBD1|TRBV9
CASSVIQGVGEKLFF
TGTGCCAGCAGCGTTATACAGGGGGTAGGTGAAAAACTGTTTTTT
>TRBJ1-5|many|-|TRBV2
CASSRQGSNQPQHF
TGTGCCAGCAGTCGGCAAGGTAGCAATCAGCCCCAGCATTTT
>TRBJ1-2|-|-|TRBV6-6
CASSTGNYGYTF
TGTGCCAGCAGCACGGGTAACTATGGCTACACCTTC
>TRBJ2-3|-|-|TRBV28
CASRSGDWGDTQYF
TGTGCCAGCAGATCTGGGGACTGGGGAGATACGCAGTATTTT
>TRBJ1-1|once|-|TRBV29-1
CSVPGGWSTEAFF
TGCAGCGTCCCCGGGGGATGGAGTACTGAAGCTTTCTTT
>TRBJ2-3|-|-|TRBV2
CASSEPAINTDTQYF
TGTGCCAGCAGTGAACCGGCCATCAACACAGATACGCAGTATTTT
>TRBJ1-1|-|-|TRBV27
CASSLSTVNTEAFF
TGTGCCAGCAGTTTATCGACAGTGAACACTGAAGCTTTCTTT
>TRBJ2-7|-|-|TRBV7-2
CASSYVPSPEQYF
TGTGCCAGCAGCTACGTTCCCAGCCCCGAGCAGTACTTC
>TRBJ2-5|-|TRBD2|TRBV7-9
CASSFGLAGAGQETQYF
TGTGCCAGCAGCTTCGGACTAGCGGGGGCCGGCCAAGAGACCCAGTACTTC
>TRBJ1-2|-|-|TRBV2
CASKVRYYGYTF
TGTGCCAGCAAGGTACGGTACTATGGCTACACCTTC
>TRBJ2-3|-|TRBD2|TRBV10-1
CATRSGGADTQYF
TGCGCCACCCGGAGCGGGGGGGCAGATACGCAGTATTTT
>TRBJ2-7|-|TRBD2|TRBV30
CAWSIGSGGPYEQYF
TGTGCCTGGAGTATCGGTAGCGGGGGGCCCTACGAGCAGTACTTC
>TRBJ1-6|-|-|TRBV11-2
CASSLDHSYNSPLHF
TGTGCCAGCAGCTTAGACCACTCCTATAATTCACCCCTCCACTTT
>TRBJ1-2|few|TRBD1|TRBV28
CASGDRGYGYTF
TGTGCCAGCGGGGACAGGGGCTATGGCTACACCTTC